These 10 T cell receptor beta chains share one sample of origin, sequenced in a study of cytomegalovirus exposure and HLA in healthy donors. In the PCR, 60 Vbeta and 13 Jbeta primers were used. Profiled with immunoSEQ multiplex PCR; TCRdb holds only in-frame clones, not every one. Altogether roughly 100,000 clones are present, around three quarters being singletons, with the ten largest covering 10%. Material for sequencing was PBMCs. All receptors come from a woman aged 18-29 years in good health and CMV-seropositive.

The DNA for the CDR3 is TGTGCCATCAGTGAGGGGGGCTCGGGCACAGATACGCAGTATTTT. Its protein is CAISEGGSGTDTQYF. The rearrangement joins TRBV10-3 to TRBJ2-3, with a tentative D call TRBD1 (6 bases). V gave up 2 bases and J gave up 1 base, with 10 bases separating them. The CDR3 runs to 15 residues. CDR1 is ENHRY, CDR2 SYGVKD, per germline.

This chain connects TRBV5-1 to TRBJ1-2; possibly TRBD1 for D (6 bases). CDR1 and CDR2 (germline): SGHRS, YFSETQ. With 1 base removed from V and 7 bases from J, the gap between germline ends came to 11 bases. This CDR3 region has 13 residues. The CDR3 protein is CASSLSGECGYTF. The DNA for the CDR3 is TGCGCCAGCAGCTTGTCAGGGGAGTGTGGCTACACCTTC. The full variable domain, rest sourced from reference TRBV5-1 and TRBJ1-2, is KAGVTQTPRYLIKTRGQQVTLSCSPISGHRSVSWYQQTPGQGLQFLFEYFSETQRNKGNFPGRFSGRQFSNSRSEMNVSTLELGDSALYLCASSLSGECGYTFGSGTRLTVV.

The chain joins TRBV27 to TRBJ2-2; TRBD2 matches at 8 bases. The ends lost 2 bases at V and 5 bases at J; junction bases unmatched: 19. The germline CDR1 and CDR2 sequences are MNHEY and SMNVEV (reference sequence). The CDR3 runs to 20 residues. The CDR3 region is CASSLALDGPGLVLTGELFF. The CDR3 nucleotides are TGTGCCAGCAGTTTAGCCTTGGACGGACCGGGACTAGTATTGACCGGGGAGCTGTTTTTT.

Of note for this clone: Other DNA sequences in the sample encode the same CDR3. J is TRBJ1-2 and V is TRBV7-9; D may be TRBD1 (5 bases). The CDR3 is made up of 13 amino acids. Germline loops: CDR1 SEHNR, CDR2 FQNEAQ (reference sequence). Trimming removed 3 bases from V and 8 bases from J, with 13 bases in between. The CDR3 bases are TGTGCCAGCAGCTTGGATCGGGGGGGAGGCTACACCTTC. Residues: CASSLDRGGGYTF.

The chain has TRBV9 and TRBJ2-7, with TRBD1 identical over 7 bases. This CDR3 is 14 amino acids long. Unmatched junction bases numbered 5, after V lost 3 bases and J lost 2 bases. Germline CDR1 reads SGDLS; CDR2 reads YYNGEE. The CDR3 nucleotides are TGTGCCAGCAGCGCATCCCAGGGGGCCTACGAGCAGTACTTC. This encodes CASSASQGAYEQYF.

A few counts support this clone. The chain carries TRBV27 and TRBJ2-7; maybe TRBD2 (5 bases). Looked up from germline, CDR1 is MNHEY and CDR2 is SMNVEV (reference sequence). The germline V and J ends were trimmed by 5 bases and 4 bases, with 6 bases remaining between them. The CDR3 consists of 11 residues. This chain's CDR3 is CASSPGYEQYF. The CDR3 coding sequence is TGTGCCAGCAGTCCGGGGTACGAGCAGTACTTC.

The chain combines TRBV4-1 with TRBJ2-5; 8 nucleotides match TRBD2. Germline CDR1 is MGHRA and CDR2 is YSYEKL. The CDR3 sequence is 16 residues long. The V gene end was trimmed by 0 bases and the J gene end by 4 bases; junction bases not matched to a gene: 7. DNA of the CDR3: TGCGCCAGCAGCCAAGATGGGACTAGTGCGCGAGAGACCCAGTACTTC. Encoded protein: CASSQDGTSARETQYF.

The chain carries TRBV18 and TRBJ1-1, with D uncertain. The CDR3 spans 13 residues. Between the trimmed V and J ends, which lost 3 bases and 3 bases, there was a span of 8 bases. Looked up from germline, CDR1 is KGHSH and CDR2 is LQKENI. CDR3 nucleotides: TGTGCCAGCTCACCGATGGTAGACACTGAAGCTTTCTTT. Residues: CASSPMVDTEAFF. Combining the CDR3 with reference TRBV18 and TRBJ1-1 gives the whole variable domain NAGVMQNPRHLVRRRGQEARLRCSPMKGHSHVYWYRQLPEEGLKFMVYLQKENIIDESGMPKERFSAEFPKEGPSILRIQQVVRGDSAAYFCASSPMVDTEAFFGQGTRLTVV.

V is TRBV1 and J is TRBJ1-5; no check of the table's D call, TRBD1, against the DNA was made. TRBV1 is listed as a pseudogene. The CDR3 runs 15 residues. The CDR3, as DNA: TGCACCAGCAGCCAAGGGGACAGCAGCAATCAGCCCCAGCATTTT. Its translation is CTSSQGDSSNQPQHF.

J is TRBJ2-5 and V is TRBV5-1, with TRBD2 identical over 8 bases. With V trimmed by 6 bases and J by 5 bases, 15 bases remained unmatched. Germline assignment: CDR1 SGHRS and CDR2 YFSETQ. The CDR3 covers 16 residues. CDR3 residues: CASILAAGGVGETQYF. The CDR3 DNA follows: TGCGCCAGCATACTCGCCGCGGGAGGAGTAGGGGAGACCCAGTACTTC.